These 14 T cell receptor beta chains originate from one sample sequenced in a study of vaccination and CD4 T cells after COVID-19. The Oncomine TCR Beta short-read assay sequenced DNA from cultured CD4+ T cells. TCRdb ran MiXCR on the PCR reads and lists one entry per CDR3 protein. The data hold 8,800 or so distinct CDR3 sequences, with approximately 59% observed a single time. No antigens are known for them. Treatment defined: approximately nine-day PBMC culture with coronavirus spike peptide pools or control peptides (ViraFEST assay). The specimen comprised cultured CD4+ T cells from blood, sampled after SARS-CoV-2 vaccination. These receptors all come from a human donor with COVID-19.

The chain employs TRBV10-1 and TRBJ1-2, with TRBD1 identical over 11 bases. Germline V CDR1 and CDR2: WNHNN, SYGVQD (reference sequence). The CDR3 totals 15 residues. V trimming: 4 bases; J trimming: 7 bases; junction bases outside the gene matches: 8. CDR3 in amino acids: CASSAGTGGRGGYTF. CDR3 coding DNA: TGCGCCAGCAGTGCCGGGACAGGGGGACGAGGTGGCTACACCTTC.

This chain uses TRBV7-2 with TRBJ1-6; D gene ambiguous. This CDR3 region has 13 residues. The germline gives CDR1 SGHTA, CDR2 FQGNSA. V dropped 1 base and J dropped 7 bases, with 5 bases sitting between them. CDR3 nucleotides: TGTGCCAGCAGCTTAGATGCAAATTCACCCCTCCACTTT. It is translated as CASSLDANSPLHF.

The chain has TRBV7-2 and TRBJ1-2; 11 bases match TRBD1. V lost 5 bases, J lost 4 bases, and 9 bases stayed unmatched. CDR1 and CDR2 from the germline V gene are SGHTA and FQGNSA. The CDR3 runs to 16 residues. The CDR3 DNA reads TGTGCCAGCAGCCCGACCGGACAGGGGGCCACCTATGGCTACACCTTC. Protein sequence: CASSPTGQGATYGYTF.

The chain uses TRBV20-1 and TRBJ2-3; D not resolved. V was pared by 3 bases and J by 6 bases, with 7 bases between. The CDR3 has 11 amino acids. CDR1 DFQATT and CDR2 SNEGSKA come from the germline V gene (reference sequence). The CDR3 is CSASLWDTQYF. CDR3 DNA: TGCAGTGCTAGTCTATGGGATACGCAGTATTTT.

This clonotype was seen more than once but under ten times. The V call is TRBV27, the J call TRBJ1-1; tentative D call: TRBD1 (5 bases). CDR3 length: 13 amino acids. From germline, CDR1 is MNHEY and CDR2 SMNVEV (reference sequence). Trimming pared 7 bases from V and 4 bases from J, leaving 13 bases between. The CDR3 nucleotides are TGTGCCAGCATCCGGGGGGGAGGCACTGAAGCTTTCTTT. Protein sequence: CASIRGGGTEAFF.

The genes are TRBV7-2 and TRBJ2-7; D not resolved. The CDR3 loop spans 12 amino acids. Germline assignment: CDR1 SGHTA and CDR2 FQGNSA. V shed 1 base and J shed 5 bases, with 6 bases lying between them. CDR3 in DNA: TGTGCCAGCAGCTTAGAGGTTCACGAGCAGTACTTC. It encodes CASSLEVHEQYF. Combining the CDR3 with reference TRBV7-2 and TRBJ2-7 gives the whole variable domain GAGVSQSPSNKVTEKGKDVELRCDPISGHTALYWYRQSLGQGLEFLIYFQGNSAPDKSGLPSDRFSAERTGGSVSTLTIQRTQQEDSAVYLCASSLEVHEQYFGPGTRLTVT.

Only a few counts were recorded for this clonotype. CDR3 residues: CASSDFRRIPNEKLFF. The CDR3 coding sequence is TGCGCCAGCAGTGATTTTAGACGGATCCCCAATGAAAAACTGTTTTTT. The V call is TRBV10-1, the J call TRBJ1-4; D is uncertain. Germline CDR1 reads WNHNN; CDR2 reads SYGVQD (reference sequence). The length of the CDR3 is 16 residues. The V and J ends lost 3 bases and 5 bases respectively, with 16 bases between them.

This rearrangement joins TRBV20-1 to TRBJ1-5; D remains unclear. Germline V lookup: CDR1 DFQATT, CDR2 SNEGSKA (reference sequence). The CDR3 extends over 15 amino acids. V shed 0 bases and J shed 4 bases, with 13 bases lying between them. The CDR3 protein is CSARERGVMNQPQHF. CDR3 nucleotides: TGCAGTGCTAGAGAACGCGGAGTTATGAATCAGCCCCAGCATTTT.

Only a few counts were recorded for this clonotype. The rearrangement joins TRBV7-9 to TRBJ2-3, with D hard to call. The V gene lost 5 bases and the J gene lost 2 bases, with 8 bases spanning the gap. This CDR3 is built from 13 residues. CDR1 SEHNR and CDR2 FQNEAQ come from the germline V gene (reference sequence). The CDR3 coding sequence is TGTGCCAGCAGCCCCACCGTCACAGATACGCAGTATTTT. Protein product: CASSPTVTDTQYF.

The chain recombines TRBV2 with TRBJ2-2, with 8 bases identical to TRBD2. With 3 bases clipped from V and 6 bases from J, the junction kept 0 bases outside the gene matches. The CDR3 runs 13 residues. The germline V gene has CDR1 SNHLY and CDR2 FYNNEI. CDR3 coding DNA: TGTGCCAGCAGTGAGGGACTAGCCGGGGAGCTGTTTTTT. It is translated as CASSEGLAGELFF.

V usage is TRBV27 and J usage is TRBJ2-3, with 7 bases aligning to TRBD1. Trimming cost V 4 bases and J 1 base; bases outside gene matches: 5. There are 15 residues in the CDR3. CDR1 is MNHEY and CDR2 is SMNVEV in the germline V gene (reference sequence). CDR3 DNA sequence: TGTGCCAGCAGTTCATCGACAGGGCGCACAGATACGCAGTATTTT. Protein product: CASSSSTGRTDTQYF.

The rearrangement joins TRBV19 to TRBJ2-4, with D perhaps matching TRBD1 or TRBD2 (7 bases each). Trimming left V 5 bases short and J 4 bases short, with 18 bases between. The length of the CDR3 is 16 residues. Germline CDR1 LNHDA, CDR2 SQIVND (reference sequence). The CDR3 nucleotides are TGTGCCAGTAGTTTAGGGGGGGGACAGCAAAAAAACATTCAGTACTTC. Its protein is CASSLGGGQQKNIQYF.

The V call is TRBV7-9, the J call TRBJ2-3; 8 bases match TRBD2. Germline-derived CDR1 and CDR2 are SEHNR and FQNEAQ (reference sequence). The V gene end was trimmed by 2 bases and the J gene end by 1 base; junction bases not matched to a gene: 8. The CDR3 has 17 amino acids. The CDR3 loop reads CASSLIKTGGRTDTQYF. CDR3 sequence (DNA): TGTGCCAGCAGCTTAATTAAGACGGGGGGGCGCACAGATACGCAGTATTTT.

The chain has TRBV12-3 or TRBV12-4 and TRBJ1-5; 9 bases match TRBD1. Germline trimming cut 5 bases from V and 5 bases from J; bases unmatched to any gene: 10. This CDR3 spans 16 amino acids. CDR3 sequence (DNA): TGTGCCAGCAGTAGGACAGGGGCAGGATGGGATCAGCCCCAGCATTTT. Translation: CASSRTGAGWDQPQHF.